This T cell receptor beta chain appears in the sequencing data of a study of T cells in Graves' hyperthyroidism and ophthalmopathy. Germline CDR1 is MDHEN and CDR2 is SYDVKM. The CDR3 is 17 amino acids. V was clipped by 1 base and J by 2 bases; unmatched bases: 6. TCR beta CDR3 regions were amplified from RNA transcripts. The study used the HTBI primer set for a first-round RT-PCR of the TCR CDR3. Each CDR3 protein is one row after TCRdb ran MiXCR on the multiplex PCR reads. Counted here are under 400,000 distinct CDR3 sequences, roughly 15% occurring once; the ten biggest clones make up approximately 19%. This clonotype was seen at least ten times.

Sequences were obtained from blood. The genes are TRBV28 and TRBJ2-3; 10 bases fit TRBD2. This TCR came from a woman aged 55-69 years with Graves' ophthalmopathy. CDR3 loop: CASSLLGLAGVTDTQYF. As DNA, the CDR3 is TGTGCCAGCAGTTTATTGGGTCTAGCGGGAGTCACAGATACGCAGTATTTT.